This T cell receptor beta chain was captured by sequencing in a study of blood T cell repertoires in COVID-19. Overall study: PBMCs, B-cell-depleted T cells, or T cells provided the cDNA or gDNA that made up the material.

In its sample, this clone ranks as medium-sized. This CDR3 spans 13 amino acids. The germline gives CDR1 LNHDA, CDR2 SQIVND (reference sequence). The ends were cut back, 3 bases at V and 9 bases at J, with 14 bases in the middle. Original data processing: Reference gene primer amplification gave nucleated cell count estimates. Some clones are missing from TCRdb's copy, which holds only in-frame ones; the method was immunoSEQ multiplex PCR. V and J calls plus clone size are reproduced from that table; the DNA served to infer D and trimming. The repertoire holds 180,000 or so clones, roughly 82% seen once, with roughly 9% in the top ten.

Sequenced: peripheral blood. This rearrangement joins TRBV19 to TRBJ1-2, with D possibly TRBD1 on 6 matching bases. The receptor comes from an older woman with acute or convalescent COVID-19. CDR3 sequence reads: CASSIGQGSRYTF. The DNA of the CDR3 is TGTGCCAGTAGTATCGGGCAGGGGTCCCGCTACACCTTC.